The T cell receptor (beta chain) described here comes from a study of T-cell reconstitution after alpha-beta-depleted transplantation in children. The table lists this clonotype with many counts. A TCRbeta library incorporating unique molecular identifiers was prepared. One entry per CDR3 protein results from TCRdb running MiXCR on the PCR reads. Of 350,000 to 400,000 distinct CDR3 sequences in the sample, around 20% were seen once. Germline trimming cut 5 bases from V and 4 bases from J; bases unmatched to any gene: 6. CDR1 is MNHEY and CDR2 is SMNVEV in the germline V gene (reference sequence). The CDR3 contains 14 residues.

The TCR sequence derives from a human donor who donated a stem cell graft to a child with acute myeloid leukemia. The V call is TRBV27, the J call TRBJ1-1, with 8 nucleotides matching TRBD1. The specimen was PBMCs from the stem cell graft donor, collected from the stem cell graft. CDR3 protein: CASSIFTGGTEAFF. The CDR3 coding sequence is TGTGCCAGCAGTATATTCACAGGGGGCACTGAAGCTTTCTTT.